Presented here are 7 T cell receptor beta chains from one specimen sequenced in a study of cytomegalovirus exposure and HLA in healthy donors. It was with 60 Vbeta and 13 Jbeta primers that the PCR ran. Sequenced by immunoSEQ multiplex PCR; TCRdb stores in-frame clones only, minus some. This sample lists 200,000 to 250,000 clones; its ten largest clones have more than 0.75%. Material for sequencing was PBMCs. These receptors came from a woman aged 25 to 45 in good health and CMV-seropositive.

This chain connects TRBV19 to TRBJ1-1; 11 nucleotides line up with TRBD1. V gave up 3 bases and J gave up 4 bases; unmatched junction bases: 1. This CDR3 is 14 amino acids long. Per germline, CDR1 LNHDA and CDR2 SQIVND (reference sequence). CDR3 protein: CASSMGTGGTEAFF. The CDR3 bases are TGTGCCAGTAGTATGGGGACAGGGGGCACTGAAGCTTTCTTT.

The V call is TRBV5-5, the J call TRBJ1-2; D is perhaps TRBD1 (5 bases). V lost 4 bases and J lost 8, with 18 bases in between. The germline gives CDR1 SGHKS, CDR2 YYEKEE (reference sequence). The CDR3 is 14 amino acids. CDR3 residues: CASSPAQTVGGYTF. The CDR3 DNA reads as TGTGCCAGCAGCCCTGCCCAGACAGTGGGGGGCTACACCTTC.

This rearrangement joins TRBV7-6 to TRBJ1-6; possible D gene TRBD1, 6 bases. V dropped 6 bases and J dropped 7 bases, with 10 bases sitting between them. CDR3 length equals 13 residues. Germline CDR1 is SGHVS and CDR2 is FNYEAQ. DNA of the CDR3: TGTGCCAGCAGTTTCACAGGGAATTCACCCCTCCACTTT. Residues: CASSFTGNSPLHF.

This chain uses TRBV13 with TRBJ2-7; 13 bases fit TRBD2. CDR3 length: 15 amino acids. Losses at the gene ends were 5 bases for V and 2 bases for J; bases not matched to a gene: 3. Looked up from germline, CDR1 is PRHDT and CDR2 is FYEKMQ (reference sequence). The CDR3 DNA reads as TGTGCCAGCAGCCCCGGACTAGCGGGGGCCTACGAGCAGTACTTC. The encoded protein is CASSPGLAGAYEQYF.

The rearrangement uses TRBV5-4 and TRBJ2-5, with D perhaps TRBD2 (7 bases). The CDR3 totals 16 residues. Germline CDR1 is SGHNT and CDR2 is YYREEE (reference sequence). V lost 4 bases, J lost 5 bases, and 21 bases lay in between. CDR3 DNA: TGTGCCAGCAGCCTTGGGGGGGCCCCTAGTAGGGAGACCCAGTACTTC. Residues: CASSLGGAPSRETQYF.

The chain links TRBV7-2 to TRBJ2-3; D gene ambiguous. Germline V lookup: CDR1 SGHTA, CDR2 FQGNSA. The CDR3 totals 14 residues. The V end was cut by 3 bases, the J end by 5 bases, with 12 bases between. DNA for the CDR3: TGTGCCAGCAGCTTTAACCCAATCGGAGATACGCAGTATTTT. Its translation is CASSFNPIGDTQYF. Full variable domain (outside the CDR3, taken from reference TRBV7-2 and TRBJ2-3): GAGVSQSPSNKVTEKGKDVELRCDPISGHTALYWYRQSLGQGLEFLIYFQGNSAPDKSGLPSDRFSAERTGGSVSTLTIQRTQQEDSAVYLCASSFNPIGDTQYFGPGTRLTVL.

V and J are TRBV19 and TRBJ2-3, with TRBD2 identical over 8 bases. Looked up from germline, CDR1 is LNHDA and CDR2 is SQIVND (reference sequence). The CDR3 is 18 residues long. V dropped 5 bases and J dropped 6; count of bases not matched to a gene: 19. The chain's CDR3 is CASSSSISLAARGDTQYF. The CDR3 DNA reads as TGTGCCAGTAGTTCATCAATCTCACTAGCGGCGAGAGGGGATACGCAGTATTTT.